Listed below are T cell receptor beta chains from one sample, sequenced in a study of shared clonotypes between healthy human individuals. Assay used: immunoSEQ multiplex PCR; TCRdb lists only in-frame clones, some missing. The sample lists fewer than 1.6 million clones; 97% to 99% were seen once. Sequenced: naive CD4+ T cells sorted from blood. These receptors were taken from a man aged 25 to 45 in good health. Each CDR3 is given with its conserved first and last residue. The D gene is left open where the match is weak. Clone size, where shown, is once, few, many, or a class for clones that have expanded.

J	size	V	D	DNA	CDR3
TRBJ2-2	-	TRBV7-8	TRBD1	TGTGCCAGCAGCTTAATGACAGGGGCCGGGGAGCTGTTTTTT	CASSLMTGAGELFF
TRBJ2-3	-	TRBV11-1	TRBD2	TGTGCCAGCAGCCCTGGGACTAGCGGTTATTACACAGATACGCAGTATTTT	CASSPGTSGYYTDTQYF
TRBJ2-1	-	TRBV18	-	TGTGCCAGCTCACTCCACGTGCCGGACACCGACAATGAGCAGTTCTTC	CASSLHVPDTDNEQFF
TRBJ1-2	-	TRBV4-1	TRBD1	TGCGCCAGCAGCCAAGCCAAAACCGGGACAGGGCTCTATGGCTACACCTTC	CASSQAKTGTGLYGYTF
TRBJ2-3	-	TRBV18	-	TGTGCCAGCTCTTCGAGCGGGAGCACAGATACGCAGTATTTT	CASSSSGSTDTQYF
TRBJ1-2	-	TRBV7-8	TRBD1	TGTGCCAGCAGCTTAACAGGGGGAGGCTACACCTTC	CASSLTGGGYTF
TRBJ2-7	once	TRBV9	-	TGTGCCAGCAGCGTAGCCCGCCAGGGTGGCGAGCAGTACTTC	CASSVARQGGEQYF
TRBJ2-7	-	TRBV2	-	TGTGCCAGCAGTGGACAGAGATCCACTACGGGGGAGCAGTACTTC	CASSGQRSTTGEQYF
TRBJ2-2	-	TRBV7-9	TRBD1	TGTGCCAGCAGCCCCAGACCAAGGGGGCAGGGTTTAACCGGGGAGCTGTTTTTT	CASSPRPRGQGLTGELFF
TRBJ2-2	-	TRBV11-1	TRBD1	TGTGCCAGCAGCTTAACCGGGACAGGCCCCACCGGGGAGCTGTTTTTT	CASSLTGTGPTGELFF
TRBJ2-2	-	TRBV14	-	TGTGCCAGCAGCCAAGTTCGACAGGGGGAGCTGTTTTTT	CASSQVRQGELFF
TRBJ2-5	-	TRBV27	TRBD2	TGTGCCAGCACGCAAAAGGGAGGGCTCGGGGCCCAGTACTTC	CASTQKGGLGAQYF
TRBJ2-2	-	TRBV27	TRBD1	TGTGCCAGCAGTAAAAACAGGGGCGGGGAGCTGTTTTTT	CASSKNRGGELFF
TRBJ2-7	once	TRBV28	TRBD2	TGTGCCAGCATCCCCCCCCACGGACTAGTCGGTTCCTACGAGCAGTACTTC	CASIPPHGLVGSYEQYF
TRBJ2-7	-	TRBV11-2	-	TGTGCCAGCAGCCCCGAGTTGGGGGGTTCCTACGAGCAGTACTTC	CASSPELGGSYEQYF
TRBJ2-5	once	TRBV7-7	-	TGTGCCAGCAGCTTAGCGTCCCGGGTGGGAGAGACCCAGTACTTC	CASSLASRVGETQYF
TRBJ2-7	-	TRBV19	TRBD2	TGTGCCAGTAGTGTAGCGGGAGACGAGCAGTACTTC	CASSVAGDEQYF
TRBJ2-7	-	TRBV6-5	TRBD1	TGTGCCAGCAGTTACTCGAGGGACAGGGCCTACGAGCAGTACTTC	CASSYSRDRAYEQYF
TRBJ2-1	once	TRBV13	TRBD2	TGTGCCAGCAGCTTTCGAGCGGGAGGAGGTGAGCAGTTCTTC	CASSFRAGGGEQFF
TRBJ1-1	once	TRBV25-1	-	TGTGCCAGCAGTGACTTGAGTGGGCGCCCGGGCACTGAAGCTTTCTTT	CASSDLSGRPGTEAFF
TRBJ2-7	-	TRBV6-5	-	TGTGCCAGCAGGCAGGGAGGCTACGAGCAGTACTTC	CASRQGGYEQYF
TRBJ2-5	-	TRBV11-2	-	TGTGCCAGCAGCCGCAAGAGGGGGGACACACAAGAGACCCAGTACTTC	CASSRKRGDTQETQYF
TRBJ2-7	-	TRBV5-6	TRBD2	TGTGCCAGCAGACTAGCGGGAGGATTGGGCGAGCAGTACTTC	CASRLAGGLGEQYF
TRBJ2-7	-	TRBV27	TRBD1	TGTGCCAGCAGTTTATCGATGGTCAGGGGGCCCTACGAGCAGTACTTC	CASSLSMVRGPYEQYF
TRBJ1-1	-	TRBV6-6	TRBD1	TGTGCCAGCAGTCAAATACAGGGGGGGACTGAAGCTTTCTTT	CASSQIQGGTEAFF
TRBJ2-1	-	TRBV5-4	-	TGTGCCAGCAGCCGGAGGTCCTATGAGCAGTTCTTC	CASSRRSYEQFF
TRBJ2-7	-	TRBV7-9	TRBD2	TGTGCCGGGGAGACTAGCGGCCACTACGAGCAGTACTTC	CAGETSGHYEQYF
TRBJ2-1	-	TRBV14	-	TGTGCCAGCAGCCAGAGGGTAATGAAGGGCAGATACTACAATGAGCAGTTCTTC	CASSQRVMKGRYYNEQFF
TRBJ1-1	-	TRBV9	-	TGTGCCAGCAGCGTAGGGGGGGCGAGCACTGAAGCTTTCTTT	CASSVGGASTEAFF
TRBJ2-5	-	TRBV7-6	-	TGTGCCAGCAGCAAGGGAACACAAGAGACCCAGTACTTC	CASSKGTQETQYF
TRBJ2-7	-	TRBV20-1	-	TGCAGTGCTGCCCCCCAAAACGAGCAGTACTTC	CSAAPQNEQYF
TRBJ1-2	-	TRBV18	TRBD1	TGTGCCAGCTCACCAGGGACAGGGTACTCGGAAGGCTACACCTTC	CASSPGTGYSEGYTF
TRBJ1-2	-	TRBV28	TRBD1	TGTGCCAGCAAAGGGACAGGGATAAATGGCTACACCTTC	CASKGTGINGYTF
TRBJ2-1	-	TRBV9	TRBD2	TGTGCCAGCAGCGTCCGGGGCCCGACTAGCGGGAGTCACAATGAGCAGTTCTTC	CASSVRGPTSGSHNEQFF
TRBJ2-1	-	TRBV14	TRBD1	TGTGCCAGCAGCCACGGACAGGGCTCCTACAATGAGCAGTTCTTC	CASSHGQGSYNEQFF
TRBJ1-5	-	TRBV30	-	TGTGCCTGGGGAACAGGGAACCAGCCCCAGCATTTT	CAWGTGNQPQHF
TRBJ2-3	-	TRBV29-1	-	TGCAGCGCCGGCTTGGCGGTGGGAGATACGCAGTATTTT	CSAGLAVGDTQYF
TRBJ2-7	-	TRBV5-4	TRBD2	TGTGCCAGCAGCTGGGGCGGGACTAGCGGGACCTACGAGCAGTACTTC	CASSWGGTSGTYEQYF
TRBJ2-1	-	TRBV5-6	-	TGTGCCAGCAGCTGGCTCGTACAGGGGCAGTTCTTC	CASSWLVQGQFF
TRBJ2-5	-	TRBV11-2	-	TGTGCCAGCAGCTTAAGGGGGGACGGCGAGACCCAGTACTTC	CASSLRGDGETQYF
TRBJ2-3	-	TRBV5-1	-	TGCGCCAGCAGCGGCACTAGCACAGATACGCAGTATTTT	CASSGTSTDTQYF
TRBJ2-1	-	TRBV5-1	-	TGCGCCAGCAGCTACCGGACAGAAAACAATGAGCAGTTCTTC	CASSYRTENNEQFF
TRBJ2-7	-	TRBV7-2	-	TGTGCCAGCAGCTTAGACGCACAGGTACTTACCTACGAGCAGTACTTC	CASSLDAQVLTYEQYF
TRBJ2-7	-	TRBV11-2	TRBD2	TGTGCCAGCAGCCCGACATCCGGGAGGGCCATCTACGAGCAGTACTTC	CASSPTSGRAIYEQYF
TRBJ1-3	-	TRBV29-1	-	TGCAGCGTTGATACAGCTGGAAACACCATATATTTT	CSVDTAGNTIYF
TRBJ2-3	-	TRBV6-5	TRBD1	TGTGCCAGCAGAAATACAGGGGGCGGCACAGATACGCAGTATTTT	CASRNTGGGTDTQYF
TRBJ1-4	-	TRBV28	-	TGTGCCAGCAGCTCTGTGGACAGTAATGAAAAACTGTTTTTT	CASSSVDSNEKLFF
TRBJ2-7	once	TRBV6-5	-	TGTGCCAGCAGTACCCGAGCGGCCACCTACGAGCAGTACTTC	CASSTRAATYEQYF
TRBJ1-2	-	TRBV5-1	-	TGCGCCAGCAGCTCCTTCCCGACAGACCTCTCTAACTATGGCTACACCTTC	CASSSFPTDLSNYGYTF
TRBJ1-2	-	TRBV30	-	TGTGCCTGGAGTTGGGGGAGCTATGGCTACACCTTC	CAWSWGSYGYTF
TRBJ2-5	-	TRBV9	TRBD2	TGTGCCAGCAGTCGTAGCGGGGCCCTCCAAGAGACCCAGTACTTC	CASSRSGALQETQYF
TRBJ2-7	-	TRBV5-1	TRBD2	TGCGCCAGCAGCCGACAGAGCGGGGGCTCCTACGAGCAGTACTTC	CASSRQSGGSYEQYF
TRBJ1-1	-	TRBV10-2	-	TGCGCCAGCAGTGCTGGGACAATGTTTTCGGAAGCTTTCTTT	CASSAGTMFSEAFF
TRBJ2-1	once	TRBV7-2	TRBD2	TGTGCCAGCAGCTTATTGAGCGGGAGCTCCTACAATGAGCAGTTCTTC	CASSLLSGSSYNEQFF
TRBJ2-7	-	TRBV27	TRBD2	TGTGCCAGCAGTCACCGGGACCCCAAATCGACTAGCGGGGACTACGAGCAGTACTTC	CASSHRDPKSTSGDYEQYF
TRBJ1-3	once	TRBV9	TRBD1	TGTGCCAGCAGCGTAGGGCAGGGGGGATCTGGAAACACCATATATTTT	CASSVGQGGSGNTIYF
TRBJ2-7	-	TRBV30	TRBD1	TGTGCCTGGAGTGTACCCTATTTGGGGACAGGGCGGTACGAGCAGTACTTC	CAWSVPYLGTGRYEQYF
TRBJ2-3	-	TRBV5-4	-	TGTGCCAGCAGCTTAGTCAGATCCACAGATACGCAGTATTTT	CASSLVRSTDTQYF
TRBJ2-2	-	TRBV5-1	-	TGCGCCAGCAGCTTGAGGGCGGCCACCGGGGAGCTGTTTTTT	CASSLRAATGELFF